This is a list of T cell receptor beta chains from one sample in a study of post-analysis software for immune sequencing data. TCRdb reprocessed the PCR reads via MiXCR and lists one record per CDR3 protein. The sample shows around 710,000 distinct CDR3 sequences, approximately 44% of them seen only once. Sequencing was done on a sample of blood. These receptors were obtained from a girl between 10 and 17 years old with multiple sclerosis. Each CDR3 is given with its conserved first and last residue. D genes are given only for firm matches. Not every row has a clone size; where given, it reads once, few, many or a size class.

j_gene | v_gene | d_gene | abundance | CDR3aa | CDR3nt
TRBJ2-5 | TRBV6-1 | TRBD2 | - | CASRPGLAGGGGQETQYF | TGTGCCAGCAGGCCTGGACTAGCGGGAGGCGGGGGTCAAGAGACCCAGTACTTC
TRBJ2-1 | TRBV28 | - | few | CASSLIGQYDEQFF | TGTGCCAGCAGTTTAATAGGACAGTACGATGAGCAGTTCTTC
TRBJ1-4 | TRBV7-9 | TRBD1 | - | CASSKDRGNEKLFF | TGTGCCAGCAGCAAGGACAGGGGGAATGAAAAACTGTTTTTT
TRBJ2-7 | TRBV29-1 | - | - | CSVEVGRGTEQYF | TGCAGCGTTGAGGTCGGGCGGGGAACCGAGCAGTACTTC
TRBJ2-3 | TRBV29-1 | - | - | CSVVGTDTQYF | TGCAGCGTTGTGGGCACAGATACGCAGTATTTT
TRBJ2-3 | TRBV19 | TRBD2 | - | CASSILTGTSEVTDTQYF | TGTGCCAGTAGTATCCTGACCGGGACTAGCGAAGTCACAGATACGCAGTATTTT
TRBJ1-5 | TRBV10-3 | - | - | CAISPRQTSNQPQHF | TGTGCCATCAGCCCTCGACAGACCAGCAATCAGCCCCAGCATTTT
TRBJ1-5 | TRBV7-9 | - | - | CASSPLAVNQPQHF | TGTGCCAGCAGCCCCCTGGCAGTTAATCAGCCCCAGCATTTT
TRBJ2-5 | TRBV10-3 | - | - | CAISEARDQETQYF | TGTGCCATCAGTGAGGCGAGGGACCAAGAGACCCAGTACTTC
TRBJ2-7 | TRBV6-1 | TRBD2 | - | CASSSKSGGRLSYNEQYF | TGTGCCAGCAGCTCGAAGAGTGGCGGGAGGCTCTCCTACAATGAGCAGTACTTC
TRBJ2-6 | TRBV13 | TRBD1 | - | CASSLGDRDSGANVLTF | TGTGCCAGCAGCCTAGGGGACAGGGACTCTGGGGCCAACGTCCTGACTTTC
TRBJ2-1 | TRBV20-1 | TRBD2 | - | CSARGLAGAASAYNEQFF | TGCAGTGCTAGGGGACTAGCGGGAGCAGCGTCGGCCTACAATGAGCAGTTCTTC
TRBJ2-5 | TRBV28 | TRBD2 | - | CASSSTLAVQETQYF | TGTGCCAGCAGTTCCACCCTAGCGGTACAAGAGACCCAGTACTTC
TRBJ2-3 | TRBV12-3/TRBV12-4 | TRBD2 | - | CASSLQTSGRTDTQYF | TGTGCCAGCAGTTTACAGACTAGCGGACGCACAGATACGCAGTATTTT
TRBJ2-3 | TRBV24-1 | - | - | CAAVSTLGDTQYF | TGTGCCGCCGTCTCTACATTGGGGGATACGCAGTATTTT